This T cell receptor (beta chain) was captured in a study of blood T cell repertoires in COVID-19. The authors' processing: Estimates of nucleated cell counts were drawn from the amplification of reference gene primers. The repertoire was sequenced with immunoSEQ multiplex PCR; TCRdb's copy has only in-frame clones and lacks some. The DNA was the basis for D and trimming; V, J and clone size are from that table. The data contain over 250,000 clones, roughly 90% of them singletons. Germline assignment: CDR1 MDHEN and CDR2 SYDVKM. The CDR3 contains 17 residues. The V gene lost 5 bases and the J gene lost 3 bases, with 17 bases spanning the gap.

Sequencing was done on a sample of PBMCs or T cells enriched from blood (not recorded which). The TCR was taken from a woman aged 25 to 39 who had recovered from COVID-19. The chain has TRBV28 and TRBJ1-6; possibly TRBD1 for D (5 bases). The CDR3 spells CASSKSYGGDYNSPLHF. CDR3 coding DNA: TGTGCCAGCAGTAAAAGCTACGGGGGGGACTATAATTCACCCCTCCACTTT.